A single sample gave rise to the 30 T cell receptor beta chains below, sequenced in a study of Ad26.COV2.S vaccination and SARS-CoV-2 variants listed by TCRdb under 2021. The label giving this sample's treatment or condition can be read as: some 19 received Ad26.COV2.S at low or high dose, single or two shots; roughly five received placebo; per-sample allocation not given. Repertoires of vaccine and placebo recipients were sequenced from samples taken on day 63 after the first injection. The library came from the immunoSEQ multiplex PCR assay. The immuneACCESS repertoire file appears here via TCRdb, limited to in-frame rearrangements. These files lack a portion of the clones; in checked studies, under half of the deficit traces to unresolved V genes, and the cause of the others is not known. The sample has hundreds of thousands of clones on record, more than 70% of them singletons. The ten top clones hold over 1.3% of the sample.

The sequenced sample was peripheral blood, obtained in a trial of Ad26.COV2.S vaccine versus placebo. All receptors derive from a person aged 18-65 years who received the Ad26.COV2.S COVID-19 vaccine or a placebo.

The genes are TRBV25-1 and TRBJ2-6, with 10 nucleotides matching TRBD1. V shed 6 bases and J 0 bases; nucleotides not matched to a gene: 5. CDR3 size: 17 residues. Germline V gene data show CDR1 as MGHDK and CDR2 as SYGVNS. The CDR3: CASRGTGVYSGANVLTF. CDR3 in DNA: TGTGCCAGCAGGGGGACAGGGGTATACTCTGGGGCCAACGTCCTGACTTTC.

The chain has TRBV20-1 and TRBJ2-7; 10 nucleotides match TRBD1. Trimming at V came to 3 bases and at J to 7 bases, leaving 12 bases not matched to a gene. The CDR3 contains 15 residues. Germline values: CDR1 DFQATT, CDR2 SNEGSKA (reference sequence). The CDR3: CSASIGDRGSREQYF. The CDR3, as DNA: TGCAGTGCTAGTATTGGGGACAGGGGTAGTAGGGAGCAGTACTTC.

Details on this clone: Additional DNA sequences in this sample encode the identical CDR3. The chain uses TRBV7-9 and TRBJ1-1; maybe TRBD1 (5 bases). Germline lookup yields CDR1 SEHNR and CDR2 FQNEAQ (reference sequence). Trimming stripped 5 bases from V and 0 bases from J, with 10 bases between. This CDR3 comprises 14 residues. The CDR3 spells CASSPGTVNTEAFF. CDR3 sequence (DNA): TGTGCCAGCAGCCCTGGGACGGTGAACACTGAAGCTTTCTTT.

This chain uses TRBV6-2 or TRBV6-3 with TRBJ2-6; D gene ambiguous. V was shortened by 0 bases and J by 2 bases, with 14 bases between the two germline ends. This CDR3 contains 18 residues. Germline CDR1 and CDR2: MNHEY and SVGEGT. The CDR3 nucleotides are TGTGCCAGCAGTTACTCTTGGACCGTTCTTCCTGGGGCCAACGTCCTGACTTTC. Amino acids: CASSYSWTVLPGANVLTF.

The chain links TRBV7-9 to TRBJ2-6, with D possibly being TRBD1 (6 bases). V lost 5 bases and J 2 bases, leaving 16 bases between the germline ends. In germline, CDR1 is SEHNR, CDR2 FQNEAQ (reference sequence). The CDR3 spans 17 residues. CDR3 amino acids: CASSLTGRVAGANVLTF. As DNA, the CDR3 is TGTGCCAGCAGCCTAACAGGGCGGGTAGCTGGGGCCAACGTCCTGACTTTC.

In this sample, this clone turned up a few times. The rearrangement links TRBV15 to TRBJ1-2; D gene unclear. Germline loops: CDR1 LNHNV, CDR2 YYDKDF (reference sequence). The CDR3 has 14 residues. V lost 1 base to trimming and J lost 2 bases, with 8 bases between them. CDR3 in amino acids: CATSRAGRNYGYTF. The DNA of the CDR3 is TGTGCCACCAGCAGAGCTGGCAGAAACTATGGCTACACCTTC.

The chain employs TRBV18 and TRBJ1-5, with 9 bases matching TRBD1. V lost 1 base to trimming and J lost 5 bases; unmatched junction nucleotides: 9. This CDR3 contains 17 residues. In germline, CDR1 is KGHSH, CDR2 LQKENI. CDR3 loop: CASSPLPGTGWYQPQHF. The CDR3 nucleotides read TGTGCCAGCTCACCACTCCCCGGGACAGGGTGGTATCAGCCCCAGCATTTT.

The CDR3 sequence is CAWSNGANVLTF. In DNA form, the CDR3 reads TGTGCCTGGAGTAACGGGGCCAACGTCCTGACTTTC. The V and J genes are TRBV30 and TRBJ2-6, with D hard to call. Germline loops: CDR1 GTSNPN, CDR2 SVGIG (reference sequence). The CDR3 contains 12 residues. V was cut by 2 bases and J by 4 bases, with 3 bases left in between.

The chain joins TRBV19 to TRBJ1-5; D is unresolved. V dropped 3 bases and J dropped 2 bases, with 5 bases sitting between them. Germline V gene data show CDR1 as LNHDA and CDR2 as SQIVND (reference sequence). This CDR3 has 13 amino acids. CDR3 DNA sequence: TGTGCCAGTAGTATCTATGGCAATCAGCCCCAGCATTTT. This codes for CASSIYGNQPQHF.

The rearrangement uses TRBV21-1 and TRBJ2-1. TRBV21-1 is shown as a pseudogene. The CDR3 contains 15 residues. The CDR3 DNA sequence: TGTGCCAGCAGCAAAGAGGATACGTCCTACAATGAGCAGTTCTTC. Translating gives CASSKEDTSYNEQFF.

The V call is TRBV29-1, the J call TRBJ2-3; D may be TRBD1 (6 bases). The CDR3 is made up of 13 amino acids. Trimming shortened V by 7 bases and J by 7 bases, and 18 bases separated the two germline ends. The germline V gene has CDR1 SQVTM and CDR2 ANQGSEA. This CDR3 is CSARQVLLNTQYF. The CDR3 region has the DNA TGCAGCGCTAGACAGGTCCTTCTGAATACGCAGTATTTT.

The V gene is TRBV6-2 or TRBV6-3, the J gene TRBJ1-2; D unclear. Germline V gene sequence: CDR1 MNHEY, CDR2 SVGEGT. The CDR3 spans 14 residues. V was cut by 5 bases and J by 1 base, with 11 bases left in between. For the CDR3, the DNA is TGTGCCAGCAGTCAAAGGGCCCTTAACTATGGCTACACCTTC. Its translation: CASSQRALNYGYTF.

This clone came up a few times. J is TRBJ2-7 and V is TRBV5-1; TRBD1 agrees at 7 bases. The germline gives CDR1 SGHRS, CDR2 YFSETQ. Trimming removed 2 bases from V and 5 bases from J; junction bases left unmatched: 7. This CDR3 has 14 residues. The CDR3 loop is CASSFGQEGNEQYF. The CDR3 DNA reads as TGCGCCAGCAGCTTTGGACAGGAAGGCAACGAGCAGTACTTC.

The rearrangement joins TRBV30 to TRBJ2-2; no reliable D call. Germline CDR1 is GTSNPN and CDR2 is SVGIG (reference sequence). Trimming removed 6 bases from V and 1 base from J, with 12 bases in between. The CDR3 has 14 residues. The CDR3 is CACQWAQNTGELFF. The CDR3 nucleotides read TGTGCCTGTCAGTGGGCCCAGAACACCGGGGAGCTGTTTTTT.

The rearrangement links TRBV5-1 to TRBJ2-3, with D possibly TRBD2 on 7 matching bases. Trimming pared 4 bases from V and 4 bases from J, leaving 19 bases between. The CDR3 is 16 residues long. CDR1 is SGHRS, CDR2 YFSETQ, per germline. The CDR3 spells CASSPLRGGEADTQYF. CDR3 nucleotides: TGCGCCAGCAGCCCCTTAAGGGGGGGAGAGGCAGATACGCAGTATTTT. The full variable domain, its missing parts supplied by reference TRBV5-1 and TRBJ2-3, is KAGVTQTPRYLIKTRGQQVTLSCSPISGHRSVSWYQQTPGQGLQFLFEYFSETQRNKGNFPGRFSGRQFSNSRSEMNVSTLELGDSALYLCASSPLRGGEADTQYFGPGTRLTVL.

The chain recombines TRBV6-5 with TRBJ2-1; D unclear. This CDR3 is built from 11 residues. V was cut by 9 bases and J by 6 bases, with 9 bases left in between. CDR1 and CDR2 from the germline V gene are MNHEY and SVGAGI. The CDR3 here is CASTEANEQFF. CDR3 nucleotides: TGTGCCAGTACAGAAGCCAATGAGCAGTTCTTC.

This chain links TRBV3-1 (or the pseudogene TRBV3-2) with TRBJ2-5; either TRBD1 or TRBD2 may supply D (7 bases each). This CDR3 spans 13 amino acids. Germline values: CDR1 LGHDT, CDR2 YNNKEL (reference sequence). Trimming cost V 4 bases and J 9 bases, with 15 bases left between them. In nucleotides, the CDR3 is TGTGCCAGCAGCCTGGGACAGCTAGCGGCCCAGTACTTC. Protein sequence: CASSLGQLAAQYF.

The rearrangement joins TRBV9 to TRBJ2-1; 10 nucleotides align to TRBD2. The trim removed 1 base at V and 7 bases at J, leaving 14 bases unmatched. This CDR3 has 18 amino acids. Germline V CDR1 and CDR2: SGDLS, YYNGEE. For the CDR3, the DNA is TGTGCCAGCAGCGTATATAGCGGGGGGCCAGGAGAATTAAATGAGCAGTTCTTC. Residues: CASSVYSGGPGELNEQFF. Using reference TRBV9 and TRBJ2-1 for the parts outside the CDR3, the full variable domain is DSGVTQTPKHLITATGQRVTLRCSPRSGDLSVYWYQQSLDQGLQFLIQYYNGEERAKGNILERFSAQQFPDLHSELNLSSLELGDSALYFCASSVYSGGPGELNEQFFGPGTRLTVL.

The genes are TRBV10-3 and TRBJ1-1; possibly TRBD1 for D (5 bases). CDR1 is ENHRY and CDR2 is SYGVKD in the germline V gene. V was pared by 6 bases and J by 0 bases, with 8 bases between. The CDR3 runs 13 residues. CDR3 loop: CAIRVTVNTEAFF. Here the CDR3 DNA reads TGTGCCATCAGGGTGACAGTGAACACTGAAGCTTTCTTT.

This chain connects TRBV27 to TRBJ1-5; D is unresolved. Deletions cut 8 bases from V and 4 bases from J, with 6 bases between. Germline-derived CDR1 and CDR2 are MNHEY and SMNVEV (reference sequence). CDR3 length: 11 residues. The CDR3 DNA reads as TGTGCCAGCGGTGGGAATCAGCCCCAGCATTTT. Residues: CASGGNQPQHF.

CDR3 amino acids: CASSLYGPYEQYF. In DNA, the CDR3 is TGTGCCAGCAGTTTATATGGCCCCTACGAGCAGTACTTC. The genes are TRBV27 and TRBJ2-7; D is unclear. Germline V gene sequence: CDR1 MNHEY, CDR2 SMNVEV (reference sequence). V lost 1 base, J lost 2 bases, and 6 bases lay in between. The CDR3 is 13 amino acids.

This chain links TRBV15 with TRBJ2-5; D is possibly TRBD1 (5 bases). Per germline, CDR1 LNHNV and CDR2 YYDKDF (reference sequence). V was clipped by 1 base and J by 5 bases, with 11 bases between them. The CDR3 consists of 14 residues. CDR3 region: CATSRAQAVETQYF. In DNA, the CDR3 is TGTGCCACCAGCAGAGCACAGGCCGTGGAGACCCAGTACTTC.

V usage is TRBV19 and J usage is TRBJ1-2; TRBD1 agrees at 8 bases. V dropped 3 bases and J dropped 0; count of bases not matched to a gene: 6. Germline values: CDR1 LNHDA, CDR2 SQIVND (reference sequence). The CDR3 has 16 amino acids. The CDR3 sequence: CASSIPGQGANYGYTF. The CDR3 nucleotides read TGTGCCAGTAGTATCCCCGGACAGGGAGCTAACTATGGCTACACCTTC.

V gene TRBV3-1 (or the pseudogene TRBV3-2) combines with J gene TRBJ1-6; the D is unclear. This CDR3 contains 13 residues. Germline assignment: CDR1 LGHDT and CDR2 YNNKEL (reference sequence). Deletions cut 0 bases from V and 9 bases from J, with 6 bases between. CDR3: CASSQDRSSPLHF. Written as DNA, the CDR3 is TGTGCCAGCAGCCAAGACAGGAGTTCACCCCTCCACTTT.

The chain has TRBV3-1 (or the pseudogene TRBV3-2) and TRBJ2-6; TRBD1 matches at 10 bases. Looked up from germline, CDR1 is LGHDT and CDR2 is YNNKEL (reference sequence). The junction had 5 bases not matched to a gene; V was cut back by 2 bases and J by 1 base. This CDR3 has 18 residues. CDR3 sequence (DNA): TGTGCCAGCAGCCAATGGACAGGGGGTCGATCTGGGGCCAACGTCCTGACTTTC. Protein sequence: CASSQWTGGRSGANVLTF.

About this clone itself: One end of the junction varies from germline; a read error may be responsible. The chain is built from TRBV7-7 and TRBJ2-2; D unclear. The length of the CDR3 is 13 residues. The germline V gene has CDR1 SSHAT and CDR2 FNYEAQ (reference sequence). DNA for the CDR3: TGTGCTAGCAGTCCAAGGAACACCGGGGAGCTGTTTTTT. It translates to CASSPRNTGELFF.

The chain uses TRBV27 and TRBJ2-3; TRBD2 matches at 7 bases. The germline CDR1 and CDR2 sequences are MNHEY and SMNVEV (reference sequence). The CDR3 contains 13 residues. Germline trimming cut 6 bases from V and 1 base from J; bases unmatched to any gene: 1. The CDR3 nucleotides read TGTGCCAGCAGGCTAGCGGGCACAGATACGCAGTATTTT. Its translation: CASRLAGTDTQYF.

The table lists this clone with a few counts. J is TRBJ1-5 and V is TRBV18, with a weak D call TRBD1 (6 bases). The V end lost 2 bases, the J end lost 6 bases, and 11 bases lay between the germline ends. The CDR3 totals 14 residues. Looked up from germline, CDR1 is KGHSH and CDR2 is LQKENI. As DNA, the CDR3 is TGTGCCAGCTCACCAGACGGGGGCGGTCAGCCCCAGCATTTT. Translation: CASSPDGGGQPQHF.

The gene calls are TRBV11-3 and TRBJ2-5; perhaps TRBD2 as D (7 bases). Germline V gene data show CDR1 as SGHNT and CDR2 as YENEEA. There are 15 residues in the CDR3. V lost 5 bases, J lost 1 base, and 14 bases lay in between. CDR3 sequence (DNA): TGTGCCAGCAGCAAGGGGGGACTATCCCAAGAGACCCAGTACTTC. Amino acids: CASSKGGLSQETQYF.

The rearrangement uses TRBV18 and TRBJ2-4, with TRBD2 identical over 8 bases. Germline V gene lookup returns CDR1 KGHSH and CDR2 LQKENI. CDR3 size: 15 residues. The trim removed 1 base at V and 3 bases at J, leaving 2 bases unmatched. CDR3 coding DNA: TGTGCCAGCTCACCACAGGGACTAGACAAAAACATTCAGTACTTC. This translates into CASSPQGLDKNIQYF.